These 4 T cell receptor beta chains were sequenced from one sample in a study of cytomegalovirus exposure and HLA in healthy donors (TCRdb year 2017). The library was prepared using the immunoSEQ multiplex PCR assay. For the multiplex PCR, a mixture combining 60 forward primers for TCR Vbeta segments and 13 reverse primers for TCR Jbeta segments was used. Entries here come from immuneACCESS through TCRdb and include only in-frame sequences with V and J called. Some clones fail to appear in such tables; in the studies checked, an unresolved V gene covers under half of the shortfall, and the cause of the remainder is unknown. The sample profile shows approximately 100,000 clones; roughly 9.1% of them were found once. Of the sample, over 4.5% is held by the ten largest clones. The sequenced sample consisted of PBMCs. The receptors were gathered from a man aged 40-50 years in good health and CMV-seropositive.

There are a few counts of this clone. The rearrangement links TRBV9 to TRBJ2-5; 10 positions match TRBD1. The CDR3 has 17 residues. V was clipped by 4 bases and J by 4 bases; unmatched bases: 13. CDR1 and CDR2 from the germline V gene are SGDLS and YYNGEE. The CDR3 sequence: CASSPRSGTGAGETQYF. CDR3 in DNA: TGTGCCAGCAGCCCCCGTTCCGGGACAGGGGCTGGAGAGACCCAGTACTTC.

This clone was observed a few times. The rearrangement joins TRBV5-1 to TRBJ2-1, with D possibly matching TRBD1 (6 bases). This CDR3 comprises 15 residues. Trimming took off 1 base at V and 4 bases at J, with 12 bases between the two ends. Germline CDR1 SGHRS, CDR2 YFSETQ. The CDR3 DNA reads TGCGCCAGCAGCTTGTTAAGGGGGAGTTACAATGAGCAGTTCTTC. This sequence encodes CASSLLRGSYNEQFF.

V usage is TRBV2 and J usage is TRBJ1-5; unclear D gene. CDR1 and CDR2 (germline): SNHLY, FYNNEI. Trimming stripped 6 bases from V and 6 bases from J, with 15 bases between. The CDR3 has 14 residues. The CDR3 loop is CASSVTKETQPQHF. CDR3 nucleotide sequence: TGTGCCAGCAGCGTGACGAAGGAGACTCAGCCCCAGCATTTT.

The V call is TRBV29-1, the J call TRBJ2-1; 7 nucleotides line up with TRBD2. This CDR3 region has 14 residues. CDR1 and CDR2 (germline): SQVTM, ANQGSEA. V lost 1 base to trimming and J lost 2 bases; unmatched junction nucleotides: 2. CDR3 DNA sequence: TGCAGCGTTGAAGCAAGCGGGGCCTACAATGAGCAGTTCTTC. This translates into CSVEASGAYNEQFF.